This TCR beta chain was sequenced for a study of shared clonotypes between healthy human individuals. Study-wide context: Donor composition was a couple of women and a few men, aged 18 to 49.

General study findings and limits: Estimated richness values were generally larger in naive subsets than in memory subsets.

Worth noting for this clone: Antigen: not known.

The assay was immunoSEQ multiplex PCR, and TCRdb's table has in-frame clones only and misses some. The sample has a few million clones, about 94% seen once. Terminally differentiated effector memory CD45RA+ cells were left out of the naive CD8 fraction, which was CD45RO-negative and positively selected for CCR7. The sequenced sample consisted of naive CD8+ T cells from PBMCs. The clonotype originates from a man in his late teens or twenties in good health. Some clones in this sample may be carry-over from other donors' samples.

This chain's CDR3 is CASSRGLLYGYTF. DNA of the CDR3: TGTGCCAGCAGCCGGGGACTGCTCTATGGCTACACCTTC. The chain employs TRBV7-9 and TRBJ1-2; D is perhaps TRBD1 (5 bases). This CDR3 contains 13 residues. CDR1 and CDR2 from the germline V gene are SEHNR and FQNEAQ (reference sequence). Trimming removed 5 bases at V and 4 bases at J, with 11 bases between.